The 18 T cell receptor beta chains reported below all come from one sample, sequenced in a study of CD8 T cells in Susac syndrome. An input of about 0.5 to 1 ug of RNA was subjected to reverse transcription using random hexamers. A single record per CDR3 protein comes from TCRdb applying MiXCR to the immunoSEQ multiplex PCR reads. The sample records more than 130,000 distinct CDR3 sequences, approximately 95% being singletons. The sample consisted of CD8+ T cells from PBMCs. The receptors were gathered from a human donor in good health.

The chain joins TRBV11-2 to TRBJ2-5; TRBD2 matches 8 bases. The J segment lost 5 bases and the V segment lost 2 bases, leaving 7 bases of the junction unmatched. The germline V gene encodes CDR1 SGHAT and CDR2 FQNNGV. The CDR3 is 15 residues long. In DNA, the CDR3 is TGTGCCAGCAGCTTAATTACGGGAGGGGTGGAGACCCAGTACTTC. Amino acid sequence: CASSLITGGVETQYF.

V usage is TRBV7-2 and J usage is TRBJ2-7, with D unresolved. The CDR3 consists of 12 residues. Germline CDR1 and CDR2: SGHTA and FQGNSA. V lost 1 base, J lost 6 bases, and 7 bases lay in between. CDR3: CASSLGGREQYF. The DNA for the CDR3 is TGTGCCAGCAGCTTAGGAGGTCGCGAGCAGTACTTC.

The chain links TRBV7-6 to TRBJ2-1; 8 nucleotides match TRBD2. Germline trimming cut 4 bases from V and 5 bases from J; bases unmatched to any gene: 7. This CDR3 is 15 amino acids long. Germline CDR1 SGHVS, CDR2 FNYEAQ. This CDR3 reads CASSWTSHPDNEQFF. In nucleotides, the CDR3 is TGTGCCAGCAGCTGGACTAGCCACCCCGACAATGAGCAGTTCTTC.

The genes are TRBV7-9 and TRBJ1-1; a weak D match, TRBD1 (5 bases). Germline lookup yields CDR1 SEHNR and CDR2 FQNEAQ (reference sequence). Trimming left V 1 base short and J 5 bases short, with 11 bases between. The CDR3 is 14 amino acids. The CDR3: CASSLDLGATEAFF. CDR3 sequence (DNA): TGTGCCAGCAGCTTAGATCTAGGGGCGACTGAAGCTTTCTTT.

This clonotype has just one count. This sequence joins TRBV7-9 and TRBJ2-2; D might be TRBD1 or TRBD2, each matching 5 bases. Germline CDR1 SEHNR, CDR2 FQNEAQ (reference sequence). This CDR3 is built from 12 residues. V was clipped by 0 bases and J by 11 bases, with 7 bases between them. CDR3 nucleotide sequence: TGTGCCAGCAGCTTAGCCCGGGACGAGCTGTTTTTT. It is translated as CASSLARDELFF.

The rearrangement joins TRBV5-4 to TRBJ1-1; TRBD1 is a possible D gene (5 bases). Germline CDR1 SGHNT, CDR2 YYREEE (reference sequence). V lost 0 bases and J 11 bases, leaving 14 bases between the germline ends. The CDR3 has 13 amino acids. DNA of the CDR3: TGTGCCAGCAGCTTGGGGACGGGGGGTGTCGCTTTCTTT. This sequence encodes CASSLGTGGVAFF.

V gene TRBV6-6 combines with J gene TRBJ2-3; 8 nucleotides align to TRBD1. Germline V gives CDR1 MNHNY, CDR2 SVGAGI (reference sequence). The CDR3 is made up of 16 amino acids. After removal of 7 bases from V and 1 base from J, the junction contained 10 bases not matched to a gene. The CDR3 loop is CASIRTGRIGTDTQYF. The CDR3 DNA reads TGTGCCAGCATTCGGACAGGGCGAATTGGCACAGATACGCAGTATTTT.

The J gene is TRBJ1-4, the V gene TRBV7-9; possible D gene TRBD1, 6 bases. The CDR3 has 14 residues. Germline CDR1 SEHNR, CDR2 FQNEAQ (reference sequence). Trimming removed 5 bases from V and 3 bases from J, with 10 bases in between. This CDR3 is CASSPGGANEKLFF. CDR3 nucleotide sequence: TGTGCCAGCAGCCCGGGGGGCGCTAATGAAAAACTGTTTTTT.

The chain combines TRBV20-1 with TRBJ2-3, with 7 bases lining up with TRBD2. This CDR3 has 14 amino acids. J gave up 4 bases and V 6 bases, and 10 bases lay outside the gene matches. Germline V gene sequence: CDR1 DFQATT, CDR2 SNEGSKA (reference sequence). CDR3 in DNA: TGCAGTGCCTGGGCTCTAGCGGAGTCAGATACGCAGTATTTT. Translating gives CSAWALAESDTQYF.

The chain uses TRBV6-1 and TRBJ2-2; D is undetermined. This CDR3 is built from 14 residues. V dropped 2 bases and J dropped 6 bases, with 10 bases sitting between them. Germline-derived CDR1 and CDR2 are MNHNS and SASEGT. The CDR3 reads CASSESLRAGELFF. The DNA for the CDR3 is TGTGCCAGCAGTGAATCTTTACGTGCCGGGGAGCTGTTTTTT.

The CDR3, as DNA: TGTGCCAGCAGGGAAGGGGGAGACGAGCAGTACTTC. Translating it yields CASREGGDEQYF. The V gene is TRBV12-3 or TRBV12-4, the J gene TRBJ2-7; maybe TRBD1 (6 bases). The CDR3 contains 12 residues. V lost 6 bases and J 5 bases, leaving 11 bases between the germline ends.

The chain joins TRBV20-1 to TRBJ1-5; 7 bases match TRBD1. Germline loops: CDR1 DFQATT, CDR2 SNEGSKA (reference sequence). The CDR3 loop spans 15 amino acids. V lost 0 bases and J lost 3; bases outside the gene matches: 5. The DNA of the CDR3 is TGCAGTGCTAGAGATCAGGGACAGTTCAATCAGCCCCAGCATTTT. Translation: CSARDQGQFNQPQHF.

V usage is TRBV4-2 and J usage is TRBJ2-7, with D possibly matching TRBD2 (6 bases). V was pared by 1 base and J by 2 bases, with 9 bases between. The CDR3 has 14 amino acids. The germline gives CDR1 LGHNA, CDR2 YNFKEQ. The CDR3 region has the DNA TGTGCCAGCAGCCAAGGACTAGGTACCTACGAGCAGTACTTC. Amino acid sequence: CASSQGLGTYEQYF.

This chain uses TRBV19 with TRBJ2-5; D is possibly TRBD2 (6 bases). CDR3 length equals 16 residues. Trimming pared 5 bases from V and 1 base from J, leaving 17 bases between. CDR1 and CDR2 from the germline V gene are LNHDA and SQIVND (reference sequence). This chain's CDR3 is CASSSRLGFFQETQYF. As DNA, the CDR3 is TGTGCCAGTAGTTCCCGACTAGGCTTCTTCCAAGAGACCCAGTACTTC.

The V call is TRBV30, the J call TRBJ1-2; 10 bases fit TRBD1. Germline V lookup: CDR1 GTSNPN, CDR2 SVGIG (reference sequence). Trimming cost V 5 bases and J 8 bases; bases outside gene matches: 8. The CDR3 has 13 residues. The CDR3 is CAWFGDRGKGYTF. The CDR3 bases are TGTGCCTGGTTTGGGGACAGGGGAAAAGGCTACACCTTC.

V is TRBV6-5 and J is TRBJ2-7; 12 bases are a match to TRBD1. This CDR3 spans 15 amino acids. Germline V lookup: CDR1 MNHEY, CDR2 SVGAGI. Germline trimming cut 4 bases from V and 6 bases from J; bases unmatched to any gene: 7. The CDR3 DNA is TGTGCCAGCAGTTCGGGACAGGGGGCTGCCTCCGAGCAGTACTTC. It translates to CASSSGQGAASEQYF.

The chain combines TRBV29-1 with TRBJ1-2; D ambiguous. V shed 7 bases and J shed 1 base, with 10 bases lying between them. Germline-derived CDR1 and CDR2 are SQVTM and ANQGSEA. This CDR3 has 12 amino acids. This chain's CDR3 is CSGQQSNYGYTF. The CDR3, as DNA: TGCAGCGGACAACAGAGTAACTATGGCTACACCTTC.

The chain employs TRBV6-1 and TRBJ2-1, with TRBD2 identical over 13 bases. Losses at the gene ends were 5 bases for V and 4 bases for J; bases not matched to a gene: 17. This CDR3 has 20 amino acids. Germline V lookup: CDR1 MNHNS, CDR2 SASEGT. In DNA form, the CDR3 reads TGTGCCAGCAGTCCATCAACCTCCCGGACGACTAGCGGGGGGTACAATGAGCAGTTCTTC. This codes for CASSPSTSRTTSGGYNEQFF.